What follows are 12 T cell receptor beta chains derived from one specimen sequenced in a study of identical twins. TCRdb called the 5' RACE reads again in MiXCR, with one record for every CDR3 protein. The data show 200,000 to 250,000 distinct CDR3 sequences, over 5.5% seen once. A further study also used this sample, focusing on T cells expressing NK-cell markers.

Sequencing input: CD8+ T cells sorted from blood. The source of these receptors is a woman between 18 and 29 years old in good health.

The CDR3 loop reads CASSRDRGLGNTIYF. Written as DNA, the CDR3 is TGTGCCAGCAGCCGGGACAGGGGGCTCGGAAACACCATATATTTT. The V and J genes are TRBV13 and TRBJ1-3, with TRBD1 matching 12 bases. The length of the CDR3 is 15 residues. Trimming took 5 bases from V and 4 from J; bases not matched to a gene: 3. The germline V gene has CDR1 PRHDT and CDR2 FYEKMQ (reference sequence).

This clonotype was detected a few times. J is TRBJ2-1 and V is TRBV15; 8 positions agree with TRBD2. This CDR3 has 15 residues. Germline assignment: CDR1 LNHNV and CDR2 YYDKDF (reference sequence). V lost 4 bases and J lost 7; bases outside the gene matches: 9. The CDR3 coding sequence is TGTGCCACCAGCACTTCGCGGGGGGCCCTTAATGAGCAGTTCTTC. Protein: CATSTSRGALNEQFF.

In its sample, this clonotype was seen a few times. The chain joins TRBV7-8 to TRBJ1-3; D may be TRBD1 (6 bases). Germline V gene sequence: CDR1 SGHVS, CDR2 FQNEAQ. The CDR3 has 17 residues. V lost 2 bases and J lost 9, with 23 bases in between. The CDR3 DNA follows: TGTGCCAGCAGCTTATCATCGACCACTTCAGGGGCGAGCACCATATATTTT. Its protein product is CASSLSSTTSGASTIYF.

This chain connects TRBV11-1 to TRBJ2-3; weak D call: TRBD1 (6 bases). Germline V gene data show CDR1 as SGHAT and CDR2 as FQDESV (reference sequence). This CDR3 contains 20 residues. Between the trimmed V and J ends, which lost 2 bases and 5 bases, there was a span of 29 bases. The CDR3 protein is CASSLSGLPGHGVLLDTQYF. CDR3 coding DNA: TGTGCCAGCAGCTTATCCGGTCTTCCGGGACATGGGGTATTATTAGATACGCAGTATTTT.

There are many counts of this clonotype. This chain joins TRBV15 and TRBJ2-7, with 7 bases lining up with TRBD1. With 0 bases clipped from V and 3 bases from J, the junction kept 2 bases outside the gene matches. The CDR3 spans 14 residues. Germline-derived CDR1 and CDR2 are LNHNV and YYDKDF (reference sequence). This chain's CDR3 is CATSRDSGGYEQYF. The CDR3 coding sequence is TGTGCCACCAGCAGAGATTCAGGGGGCTACGAGCAGTACTTC.

There are a few counts of this clonotype. The V gene is TRBV6-2 or TRBV6-3, the J gene TRBJ2-7; 7 bases fit TRBD2. V lost 6 bases and J lost 4; bases outside the gene matches: 12. This CDR3 comprises 15 residues. Per the germline V gene, CDR1 is MNHEY and CDR2 is SVGEGT. Here the CDR3 reads CASSSPREKGYEQYF. The CDR3, as DNA: TGTGCCAGCAGCTCCCCGCGGGAGAAAGGGTACGAGCAGTACTTC.

The chain joins TRBV30 to TRBJ2-7; 8 bases align to TRBD2. CDR1 and CDR2 (germline): GTSNPN, SVGIG (reference sequence). The V and J ends lost 0 bases and 3 bases, in that order; junction bases with no gene match: 1. There are 13 residues in the CDR3. This CDR3 is CAWSVAGDYEQYF. The DNA for the CDR3 is TGTGCCTGGAGTGTAGCGGGGGACTACGAGCAGTACTTC.

The chain couples TRBV10-3 to TRBJ1-3; no clear D. CDR3 size: 14 residues. The V end lost 5 bases, the J end lost 0 bases, and 8 bases lay between the germline ends. The germline CDR1 and CDR2 sequences are ENHRY and SYGVKD. Written as DNA, the CDR3 is TGTGCCATCAGTCAGGAGAACTCTGGAAACACCATATATTTT. Translating it yields CAISQENSGNTIYF.

The chain combines TRBV19 with TRBJ1-1; a weak D match, TRBD1 (5 bases). Trimming took off 3 bases at V and 4 bases at J, with 15 bases between the two ends. The CDR3 spans 15 residues. The germline V gene has CDR1 LNHDA and CDR2 SQIVND (reference sequence). CDR3 sequence: CASSILSRGATEAFF. The CDR3 DNA is TGTGCCAGTAGTATCCTCAGTCGCGGGGCCACTGAAGCTTTCTTT.

This clonotype was seen more than once but under ten times. V gene TRBV9 combines with J gene TRBJ2-3; D remains unclear. The CDR3 loop spans 14 amino acids. Germline V gene lookup returns CDR1 SGDLS and CDR2 YYNGEE. V was trimmed by 0 bases and J by 1 base, leaving 6 bases between them. CDR3 DNA: TGTGCCAGCAGCGTAGAGACCGGCACAGATACGCAGTATTTT. As protein: CASSVETGTDTQYF.

In its sample, this clonotype was seen a few times. The chain couples TRBV7-6 to TRBJ2-1, with no clear D. From germline, CDR1 is SGHVS and CDR2 FNYEAQ. The CDR3 is 15 residues long. The ends were cut back, 4 bases at V and 2 bases at J, with 12 bases in the middle. DNA of the CDR3: TGTGCCAGCAGCTCGGGCCCCGGCGCCTACAATGAGCAGTTCTTC. Protein: CASSSGPGAYNEQFF.

This clonotype was seen a handful of times. This sequence joins TRBV29-1 and TRBJ2-7; the match to TRBD2 covers 9 bases. Germline values: CDR1 SQVTM, CDR2 ANQGSEA. The CDR3 contains 17 residues. V dropped 4 bases and J dropped 0; count of bases not matched to a gene: 13. The CDR3 is CSVAEGSGGRASYEQYF. CDR3 DNA: TGCAGCGTTGCGGAGGGAAGTGGCGGGAGGGCCTCCTACGAGCAGTACTTC.